The clone carrying this T cell receptor (beta chain) has a handful of counts. This CDR3 contains 16 residues. V lost 0 bases to trimming and J lost 5 bases; unmatched junction nucleotides: 4. Germline V gene data show CDR1 as SGDLS and CDR2 as YYNGEE. This sample is part of a study of blood T cells in healthy people across ages. Next came a second PCR, run for about 6 to 11 cycles, which used a sample-barcoded 5' primer along with a J-beta primer mix. TCRdb reprocessed the 5' RACE reads via MiXCR and lists one record per CDR3 protein. The table has about a million distinct CDR3 sequences, under 50% seen once.

The sequence came from a man younger than 40 in good health. This chain connects TRBV9 to TRBJ2-2, with 10 positions matching TRBD1. Sequencing input: blood. The CDR3 reads CASSVGPGQGTGELFF. CDR3 sequence (DNA): TGTGCCAGCAGCGTAGGGCCGGGACAGGGGACCGGGGAGCTGTTTTTT.